This TCR beta chain was observed in a study of shared clonotypes between healthy human individuals. CD4+ cell separation produced CD45RA+ naive and CD45RA-negative memory subsets. For this clone: Its matching antigen is unknown.

Replicate PCRs run on sorted subsets employed roughly 190 ng DNA, roughly 30,000 T cell genomes. Sequencing used immunoSEQ multiplex PCR; TCRdb keeps in-frame clones, though not all of them. Of some 2 million clones in the sample, roughly 96% are singletons; the top ten hold 0.1% to 0.15%. Findings and limits, study-wide: A handful of donors showed sharing of approximately 5% of naive CD4 clonotypes.

The clonotype originates from a young man in good health. Source material: naive CD4+ T cells sorted from blood. Subset defined: CD45RA+ positively selected.

DNA for the CDR3: TGTGCCAGCAGCCGGGGCGCGGGTAACACTGAAGCTTTCTTT. This sequence encodes CASSRGAGNTEAFF. The V and J genes are TRBV2 and TRBJ1-1; D is perhaps TRBD1 (5 bases). The CDR3 length is 14 residues. Germline CDR1 is SNHLY and CDR2 is FYNNEI. The V gene lost 6 bases and the J gene lost 2 bases, with 13 bases spanning the gap. The variable domain in full, with the rest retrieved from reference TRBV2 and TRBJ1-1, is EPEVTQTPSHQVTQMGQEVILRCVPISNHLYFYWYRQILGQKVEFLVSFYNNEISEKSEIFDDQFSVERPDGSNFTLKIRSTKLEDSAMYFCASSRGAGNTEAFFGQGTRLTVV.